Given below is one T cell receptor (beta chain) in context. What it binds is unknown. This entry comes from a study of cytomegalovirus exposure and HLA in healthy donors. For the study at large: An earlier analysis found around 100 million unique TCR beta sequences from about 190 million T cells.

This CDR3 comprises 14 residues. Germline V gene sequence: CDR1 SGDLS, CDR2 YYNGEE. Trimming took off 0 bases at V and 4 bases at J, with 11 bases between the two ends. PCR amplification relied on 60 Vbeta primers (plus 13 Jbeta primers). Here immunoSEQ multiplex PCR was the method, and the copy in TCRdb shows in-frame clones only, minus some. This sample has 150,000 to 250,000 clones, with around 79% found just once. The study, taken as a whole, reports: Equally common other TCR beta chains were less clonally expanded than HLA-associated ones, a later analysis found.

This TCR was recovered from a girl aged 10 to 17 in good health and CMV-seropositive. The sample taken for sequencing was PBMCs. The rearrangement joins TRBV9 to TRBJ2-7, with D possibly matching TRBD1 (5 bases). This CDR3 is CASSVAGLAYEQYF. The CDR3 DNA follows: TGTGCCAGCAGCGTAGCAGGGTTGGCATACGAGCAGTACTTC.